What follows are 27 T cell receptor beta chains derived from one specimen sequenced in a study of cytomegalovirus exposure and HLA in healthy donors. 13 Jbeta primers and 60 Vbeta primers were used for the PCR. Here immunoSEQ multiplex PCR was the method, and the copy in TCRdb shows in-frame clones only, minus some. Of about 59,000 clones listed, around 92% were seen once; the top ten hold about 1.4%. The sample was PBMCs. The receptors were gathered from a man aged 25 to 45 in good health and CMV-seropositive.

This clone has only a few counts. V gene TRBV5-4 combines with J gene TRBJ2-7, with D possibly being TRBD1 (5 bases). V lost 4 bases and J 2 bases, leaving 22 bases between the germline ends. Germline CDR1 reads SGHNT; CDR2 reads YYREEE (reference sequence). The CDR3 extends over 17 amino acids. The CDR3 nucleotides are TGTGCCAGCAGCCGGACGATTACGGGCGAAGGGGCCTACGAGCAGTACTTC. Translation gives CASSRTITGEGAYEQYF.

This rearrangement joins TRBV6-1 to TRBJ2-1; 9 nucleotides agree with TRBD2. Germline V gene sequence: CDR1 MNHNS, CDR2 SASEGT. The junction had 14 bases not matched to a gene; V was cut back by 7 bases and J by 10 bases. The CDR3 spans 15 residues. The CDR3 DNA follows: TGTGCCAGCACCGGTAGCGGGAGAGTCCCCAACGAGCAGTTCTTC. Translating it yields CASTGSGRVPNEQFF.

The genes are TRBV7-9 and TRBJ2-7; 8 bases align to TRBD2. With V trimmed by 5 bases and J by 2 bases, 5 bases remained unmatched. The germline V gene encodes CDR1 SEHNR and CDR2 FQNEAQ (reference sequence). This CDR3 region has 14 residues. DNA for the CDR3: TGTGCCAGCAGCCGGGCGGGAGGTCCCTACGAGCAGTACTTC. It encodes CASSRAGGPYEQYF.

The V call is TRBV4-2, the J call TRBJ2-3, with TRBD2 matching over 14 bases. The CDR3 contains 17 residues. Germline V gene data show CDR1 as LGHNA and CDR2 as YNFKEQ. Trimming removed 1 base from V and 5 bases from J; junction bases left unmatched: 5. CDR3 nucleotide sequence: TGTGCCAGCAGCCAAGGAAGGACTAGCGGGAGGCAAGATACGCAGTATTTT. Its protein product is CASSQGRTSGRQDTQYF.

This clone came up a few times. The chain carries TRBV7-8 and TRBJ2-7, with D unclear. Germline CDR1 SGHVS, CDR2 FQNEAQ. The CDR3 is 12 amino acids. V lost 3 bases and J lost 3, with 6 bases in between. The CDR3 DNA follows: TGTGCCAGCAGCTTTAACAGCTACGAGCAGTACTTC. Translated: CASSFNSYEQYF.

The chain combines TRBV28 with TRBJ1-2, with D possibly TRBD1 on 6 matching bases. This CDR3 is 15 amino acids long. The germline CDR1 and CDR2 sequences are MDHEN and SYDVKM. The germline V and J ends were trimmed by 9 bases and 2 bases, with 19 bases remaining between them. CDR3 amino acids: CASSTTGDLNYGYTF. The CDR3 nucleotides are TGTGCCAGTAGCACGACAGGCGATTTAAACTATGGCTACACCTTC.

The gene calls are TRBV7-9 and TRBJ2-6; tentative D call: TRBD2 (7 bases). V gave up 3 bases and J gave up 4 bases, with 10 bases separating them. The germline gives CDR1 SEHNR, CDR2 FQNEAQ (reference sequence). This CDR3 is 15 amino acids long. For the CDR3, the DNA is TGTGCCAGCAGCTTGGGGGGGCCAGGGGCCAACGTCCTGACTTTC. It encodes CASSLGGPGANVLTF.

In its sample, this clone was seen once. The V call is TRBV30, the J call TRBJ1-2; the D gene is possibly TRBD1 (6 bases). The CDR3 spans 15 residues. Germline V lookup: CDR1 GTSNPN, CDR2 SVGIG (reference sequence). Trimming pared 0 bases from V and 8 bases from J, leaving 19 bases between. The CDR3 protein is CAWSVLGASPGGYTF. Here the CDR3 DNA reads TGTGCCTGGAGTGTACTGGGGGCGTCACCTGGGGGCTACACCTTC.

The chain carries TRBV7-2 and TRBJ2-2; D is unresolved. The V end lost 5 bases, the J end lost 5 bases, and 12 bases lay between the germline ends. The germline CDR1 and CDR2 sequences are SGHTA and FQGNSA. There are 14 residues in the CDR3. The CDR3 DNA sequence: TGTGCCAGCAGCACCGCTACCCCAACCGGGGAGCTGTTTTTT. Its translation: CASSTATPTGELFF. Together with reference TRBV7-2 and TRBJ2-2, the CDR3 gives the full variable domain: GAGVSQSPSNKVTEKGKDVELRCDPISGHTALYWYRQSLGQGLEFLIYFQGNSAPDKSGLPSDRFSAERTGGSVSTLTIQRTQQEDSAVYLCASSTATPTGELFFGEGSRLTVL.

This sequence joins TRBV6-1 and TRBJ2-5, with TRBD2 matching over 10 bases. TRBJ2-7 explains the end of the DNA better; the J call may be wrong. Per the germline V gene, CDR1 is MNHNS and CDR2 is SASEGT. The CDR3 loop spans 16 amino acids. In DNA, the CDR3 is TGTGCCAGCAGTGTCCATAGCGGGGGGAGCTCCTACGAGCAGTACTTC. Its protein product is CASSVHSGGSSYEQYF.

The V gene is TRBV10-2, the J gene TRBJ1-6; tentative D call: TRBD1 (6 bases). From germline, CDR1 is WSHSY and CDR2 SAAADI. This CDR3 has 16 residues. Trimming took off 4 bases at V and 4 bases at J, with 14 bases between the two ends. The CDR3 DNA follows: TGCGCCAGCAGTGGTGGCCACAGGGAGTATAATTCACCCCTCCACTTT. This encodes CASSGGHREYNSPLHF.

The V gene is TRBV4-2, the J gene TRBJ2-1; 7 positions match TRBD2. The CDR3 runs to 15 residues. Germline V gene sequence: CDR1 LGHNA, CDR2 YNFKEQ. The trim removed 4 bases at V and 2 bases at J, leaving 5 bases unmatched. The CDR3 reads CASSPLAATYNEQFF. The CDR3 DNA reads TGTGCCAGCAGCCCTCTAGCGGCTACCTACAATGAGCAGTTCTTC.

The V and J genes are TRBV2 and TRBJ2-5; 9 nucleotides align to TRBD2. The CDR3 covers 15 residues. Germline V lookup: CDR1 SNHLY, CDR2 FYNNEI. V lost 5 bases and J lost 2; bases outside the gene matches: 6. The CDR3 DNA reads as TGTGCCAGCAGTCGGACTAGCGCCCGACAAGAGACCCAGTACTTC. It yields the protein CASSRTSARQETQYF.

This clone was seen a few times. CDR3 residues: CASSDLQGVTYEQYF. CDR3 coding DNA: TGTGCCAGCAGTGACCTCCAGGGGGTTACCTACGAGCAGTACTTC. The V gene is TRBV6-1, the J gene TRBJ2-7; 7 bases match TRBD1. CDR1 MNHNS and CDR2 SASEGT come from the germline V gene. CDR3 size: 15 residues. V shed 3 bases and J 2 bases; nucleotides not matched to a gene: 7.

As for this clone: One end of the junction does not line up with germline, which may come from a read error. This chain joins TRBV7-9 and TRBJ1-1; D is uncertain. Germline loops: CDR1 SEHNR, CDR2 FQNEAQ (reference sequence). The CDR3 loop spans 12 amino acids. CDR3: CSSSRGPTEAFF. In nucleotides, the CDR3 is TGTTCCAGCAGTCGCGGCCCGACTGAAGCTTTCTTT.

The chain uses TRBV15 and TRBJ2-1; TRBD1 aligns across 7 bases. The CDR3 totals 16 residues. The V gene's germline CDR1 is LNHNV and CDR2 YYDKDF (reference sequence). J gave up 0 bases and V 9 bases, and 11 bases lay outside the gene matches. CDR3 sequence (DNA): TGTGCCACGGGGCTCAGACAGGGCAGCTCCTACAATGAGCAGTTCTTC. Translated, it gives CATGLRQGSSYNEQFF.

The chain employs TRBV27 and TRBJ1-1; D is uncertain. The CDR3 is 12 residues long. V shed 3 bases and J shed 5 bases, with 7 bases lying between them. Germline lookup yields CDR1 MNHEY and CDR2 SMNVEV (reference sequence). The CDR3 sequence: CASSLRETEAFF. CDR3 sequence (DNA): TGTGCCAGCAGTTTGAGGGAGACTGAAGCTTTCTTT.

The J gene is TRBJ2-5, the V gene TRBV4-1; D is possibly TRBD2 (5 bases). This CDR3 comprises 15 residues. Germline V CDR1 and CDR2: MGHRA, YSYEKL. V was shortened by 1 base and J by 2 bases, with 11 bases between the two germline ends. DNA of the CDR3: TGCGCCAGCAGCCAAGGGTCGAGCGGACAAGAGACCCAGTACTTC. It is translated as CASSQGSSGQETQYF.

CDR3 protein: CASRAGTPFYNEQFF. CDR3 DNA: TGTGCCAGCAGAGCCGGGACTCCTTTTTACAATGAGCAGTTCTTC. The genes are TRBV6-5 and TRBJ2-1; a possible D gene is TRBD2 (6 bases). The CDR3 has 15 residues. Trimming took 6 bases from V and 4 from J, leaving 16 bases between them. Germline CDR1 and CDR2: MNHEY and SVGAGI.

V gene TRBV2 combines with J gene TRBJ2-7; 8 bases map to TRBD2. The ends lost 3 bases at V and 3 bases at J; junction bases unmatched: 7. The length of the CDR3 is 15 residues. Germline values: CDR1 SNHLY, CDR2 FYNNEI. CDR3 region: CASSELTSAYYEQYF. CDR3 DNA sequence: TGTGCCAGCAGTGAGCTGACTAGCGCCTACTACGAGCAGTACTTC. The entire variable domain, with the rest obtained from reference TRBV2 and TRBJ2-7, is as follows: EPEVTQTPSHQVTQMGQEVILRCVPISNHLYFYWYRQILGQKVEFLVSFYNNEISEKSEIFDDQFSVERPDGSNFTLKIRSTKLEDSAMYFCASSELTSAYYEQYFGPGTRLTVT.

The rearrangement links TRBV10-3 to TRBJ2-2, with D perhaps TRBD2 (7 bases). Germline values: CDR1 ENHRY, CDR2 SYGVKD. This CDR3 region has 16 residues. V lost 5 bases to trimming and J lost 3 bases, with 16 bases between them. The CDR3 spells CAISNLGGRDTGELFF. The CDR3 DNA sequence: TGTGCCATCAGTAACCTCGGGGGGCGGGACACCGGGGAGCTGTTTTTT.

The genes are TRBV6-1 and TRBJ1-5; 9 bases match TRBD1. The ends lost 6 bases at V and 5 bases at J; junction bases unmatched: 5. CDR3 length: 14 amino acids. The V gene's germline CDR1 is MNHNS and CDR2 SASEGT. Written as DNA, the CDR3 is TGTGCCAGCAGGGGACAGGGACGATATCAGCCCCAGCATTTT. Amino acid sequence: CASRGQGRYQPQHF.

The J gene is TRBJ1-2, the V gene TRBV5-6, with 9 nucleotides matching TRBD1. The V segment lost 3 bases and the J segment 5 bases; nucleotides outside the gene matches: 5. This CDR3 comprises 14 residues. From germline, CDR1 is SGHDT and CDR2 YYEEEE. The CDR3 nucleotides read TGTGCCAGCAGCTCCGGGACAGGGATGTATGGCTACACCTTC. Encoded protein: CASSSGTGMYGYTF.

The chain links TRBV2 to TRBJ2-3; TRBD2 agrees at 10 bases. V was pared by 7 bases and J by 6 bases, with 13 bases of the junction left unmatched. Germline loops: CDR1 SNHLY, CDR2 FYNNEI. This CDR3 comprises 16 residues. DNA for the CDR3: TGTGCCAGCAAACGGACTAGCGGATATTCAGGGGATACGCAGTATTTT. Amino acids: CASKRTSGYSGDTQYF.

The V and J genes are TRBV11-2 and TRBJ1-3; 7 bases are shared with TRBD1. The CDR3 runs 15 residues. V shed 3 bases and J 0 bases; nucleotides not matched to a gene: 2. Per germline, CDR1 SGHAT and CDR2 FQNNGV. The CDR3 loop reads CASSFRGASGNTIYF. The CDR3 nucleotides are TGTGCCAGCAGCTTCAGGGGGGCCTCTGGAAACACCATATATTTT.

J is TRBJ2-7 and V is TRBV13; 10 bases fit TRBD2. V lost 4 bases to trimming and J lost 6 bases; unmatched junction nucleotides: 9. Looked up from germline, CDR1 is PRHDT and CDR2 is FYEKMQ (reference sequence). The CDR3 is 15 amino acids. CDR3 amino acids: CASSSSGTSAIEQYF. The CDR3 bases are TGTGCCAGCAGCTCATCCGGGACTAGCGCCATCGAGCAGTACTTC.

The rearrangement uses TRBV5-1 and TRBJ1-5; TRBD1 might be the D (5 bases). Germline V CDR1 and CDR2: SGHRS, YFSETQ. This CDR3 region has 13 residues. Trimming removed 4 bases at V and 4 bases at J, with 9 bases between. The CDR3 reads CASSKDTNQPQHF. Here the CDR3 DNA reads TGCGCCAGCAGCAAGGACACGAATCAGCCCCAGCATTTT.